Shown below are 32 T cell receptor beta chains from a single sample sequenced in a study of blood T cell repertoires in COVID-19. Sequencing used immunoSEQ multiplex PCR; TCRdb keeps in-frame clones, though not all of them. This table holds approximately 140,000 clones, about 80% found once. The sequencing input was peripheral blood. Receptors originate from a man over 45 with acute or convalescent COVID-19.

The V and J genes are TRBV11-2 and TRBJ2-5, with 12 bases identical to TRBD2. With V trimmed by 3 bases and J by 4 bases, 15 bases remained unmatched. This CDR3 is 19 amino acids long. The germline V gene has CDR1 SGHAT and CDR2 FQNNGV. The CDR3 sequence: CASSFDLVLAGGPVETQYF. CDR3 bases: TGTGCCAGCAGCTTCGACCTCGTTCTAGCGGGGGGGCCAGTAGAGACCCAGTACTTC.

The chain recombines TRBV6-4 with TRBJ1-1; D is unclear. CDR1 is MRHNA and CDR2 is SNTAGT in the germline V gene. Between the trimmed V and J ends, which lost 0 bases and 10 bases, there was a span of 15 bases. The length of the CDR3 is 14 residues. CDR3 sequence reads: CASSDSRNGGIAFF. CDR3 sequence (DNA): TGTGCCAGCAGTGACTCACGGAACGGAGGAATAGCTTTCTTT.

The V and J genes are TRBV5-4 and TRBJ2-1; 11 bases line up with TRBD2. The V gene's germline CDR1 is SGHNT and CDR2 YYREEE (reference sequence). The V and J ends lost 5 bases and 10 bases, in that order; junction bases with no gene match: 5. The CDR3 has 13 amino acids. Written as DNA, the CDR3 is TGTGCCAGCAGACCAGGACTAGCGGGCGAGCAGTTCTTC. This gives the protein CASRPGLAGEQFF.

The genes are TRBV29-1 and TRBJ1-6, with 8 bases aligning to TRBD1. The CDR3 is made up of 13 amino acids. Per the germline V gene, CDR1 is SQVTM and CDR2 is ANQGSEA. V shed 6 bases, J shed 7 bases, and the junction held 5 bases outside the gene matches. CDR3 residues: CSVLTGANSPLHF. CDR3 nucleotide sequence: TGCAGCGTCCTGACAGGGGCGAATTCACCCCTCCACTTT.

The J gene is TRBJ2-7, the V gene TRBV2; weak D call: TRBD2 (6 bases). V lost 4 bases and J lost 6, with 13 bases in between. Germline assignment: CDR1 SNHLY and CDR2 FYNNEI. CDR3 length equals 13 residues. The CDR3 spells CASSVRGSGEQYV. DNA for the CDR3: TGTGCCAGCAGTGTTCGGGGTAGCGGCGAGCAGTACGTC.

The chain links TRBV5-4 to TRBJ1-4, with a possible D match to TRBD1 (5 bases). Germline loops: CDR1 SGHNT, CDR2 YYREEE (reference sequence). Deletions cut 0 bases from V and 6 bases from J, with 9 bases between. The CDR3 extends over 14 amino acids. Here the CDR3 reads CASSLGREDEKLFF. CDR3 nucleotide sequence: TGTGCCAGCAGCTTGGGCAGGGAAGATGAAAAACTGTTTTTT. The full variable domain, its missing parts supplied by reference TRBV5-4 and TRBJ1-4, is ETGVTQSPTHLIKTRGQQVTLRCSSQSGHNTVSWYQQALGQGPQFIFQYYREEENGRGNFPPRFSGLQFPNYSSELNVNALELDDSALYLCASSLGREDEKLFFGSGTQLSVL.

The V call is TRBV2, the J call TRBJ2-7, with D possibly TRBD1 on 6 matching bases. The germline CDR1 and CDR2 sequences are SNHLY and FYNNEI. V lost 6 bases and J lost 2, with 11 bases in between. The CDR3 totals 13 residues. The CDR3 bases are TGTGCCAGCAGCCTACAGGGTCCCTACGAGCAGTACGTC. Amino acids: CASSLQGPYEQYV.

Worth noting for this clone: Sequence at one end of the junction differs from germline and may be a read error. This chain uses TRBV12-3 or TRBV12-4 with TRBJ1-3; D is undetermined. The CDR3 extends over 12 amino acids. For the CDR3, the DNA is TGTGCCGGCAGGTACTCTGGAAACACCATATATTTT. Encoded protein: CAGRYSGNTIYF.

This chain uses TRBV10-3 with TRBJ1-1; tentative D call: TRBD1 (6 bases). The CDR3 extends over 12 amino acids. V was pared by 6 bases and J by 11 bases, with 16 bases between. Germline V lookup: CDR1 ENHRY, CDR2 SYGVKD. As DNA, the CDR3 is TGTGCCATCAGAGAAAAACAGGGATTGGCTTTCTTT. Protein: CAIREKQGLAFF.

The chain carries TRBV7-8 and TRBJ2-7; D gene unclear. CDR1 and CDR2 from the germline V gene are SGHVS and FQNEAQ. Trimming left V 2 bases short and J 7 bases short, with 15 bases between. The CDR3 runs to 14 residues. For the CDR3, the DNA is TGTGCCAGCAGCTTATACCAGTCCGTCGGGGAGCAGTACTTC. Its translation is CASSLYQSVGEQYF.

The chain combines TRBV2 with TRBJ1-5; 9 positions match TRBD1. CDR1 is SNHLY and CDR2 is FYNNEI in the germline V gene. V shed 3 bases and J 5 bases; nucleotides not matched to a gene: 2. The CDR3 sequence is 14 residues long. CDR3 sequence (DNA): TGTGCCAGCAGTGAGGACAGGGGAGATCAGCCCCAGCATTTT. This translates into CASSEDRGDQPQHF. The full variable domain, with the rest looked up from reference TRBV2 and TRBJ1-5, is EPEVTQTPSHQVTQMGQEVILRCVPISNHLYFYWYRQILGQKVEFLVSFYNNEISEKSEIFDDQFSVERPDGSNFTLKIRSTKLEDSAMYFCASSEDRGDQPQHFGDGTRLSIL.

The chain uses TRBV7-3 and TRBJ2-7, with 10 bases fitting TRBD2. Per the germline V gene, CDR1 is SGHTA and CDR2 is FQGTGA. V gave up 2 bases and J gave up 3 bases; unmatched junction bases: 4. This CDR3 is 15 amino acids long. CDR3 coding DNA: TGTGCCAGCAGCTTACTAGCGGGGGACCACTACGAGCAGTACTTC. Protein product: CASSLLAGDHYEQYF.

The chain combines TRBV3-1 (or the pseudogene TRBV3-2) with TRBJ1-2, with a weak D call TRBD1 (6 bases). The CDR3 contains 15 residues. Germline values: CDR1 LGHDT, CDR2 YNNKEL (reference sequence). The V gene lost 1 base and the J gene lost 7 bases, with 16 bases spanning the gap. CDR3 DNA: TGTGCCAGCAGCCAAGGAGGGTACAGGGCAGGTGGCTACACCTTC. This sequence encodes CASSQGGYRAGGYTF.

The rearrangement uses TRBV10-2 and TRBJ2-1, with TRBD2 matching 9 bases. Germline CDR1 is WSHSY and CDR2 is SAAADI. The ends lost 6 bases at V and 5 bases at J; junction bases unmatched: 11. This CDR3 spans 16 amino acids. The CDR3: CASRATTSGLHNEQFF. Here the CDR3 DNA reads TGCGCCAGCAGGGCCACGACTAGCGGATTACACAATGAGCAGTTCTTC.

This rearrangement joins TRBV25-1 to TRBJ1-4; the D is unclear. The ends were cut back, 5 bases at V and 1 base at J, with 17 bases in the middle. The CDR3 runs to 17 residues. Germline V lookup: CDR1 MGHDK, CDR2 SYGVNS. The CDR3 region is CASSFSVTGLTNEKLFF. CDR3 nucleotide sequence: TGTGCCAGCAGTTTTTCTGTCACGGGTTTAACTAATGAAAAACTGTTTTTT. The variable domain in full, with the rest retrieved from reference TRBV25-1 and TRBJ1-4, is EADIYQTPRYLVIGTGKKITLECSQTMGHDKMYWYQQDPGMELHLIHYSYGVNSTEKGDLSSESTVSRIRTEHFPLTLESARPSHTSQYLCASSFSVTGLTNEKLFFGSGTQLSVL.

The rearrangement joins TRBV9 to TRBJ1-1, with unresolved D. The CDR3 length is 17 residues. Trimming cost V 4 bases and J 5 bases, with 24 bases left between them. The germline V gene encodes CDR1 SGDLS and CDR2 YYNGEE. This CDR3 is CASSPQPGGGSFTEAFF. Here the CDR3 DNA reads TGTGCCAGCAGCCCCCAACCCGGAGGAGGAAGTTTTACTGAAGCTTTCTTT.

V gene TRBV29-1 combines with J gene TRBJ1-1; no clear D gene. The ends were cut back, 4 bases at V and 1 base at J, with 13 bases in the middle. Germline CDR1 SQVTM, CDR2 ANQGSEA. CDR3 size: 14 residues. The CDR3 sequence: CSVVRIRGNTEAFF. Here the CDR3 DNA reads TGCAGCGTTGTAAGGATACGGGGGAACACTGAAGCTTTCTTT.

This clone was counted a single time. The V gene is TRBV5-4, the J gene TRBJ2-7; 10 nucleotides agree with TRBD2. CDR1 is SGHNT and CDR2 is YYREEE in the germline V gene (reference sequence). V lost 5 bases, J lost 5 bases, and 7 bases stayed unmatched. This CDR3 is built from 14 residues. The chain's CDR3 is CASRAGTSDDEQYF. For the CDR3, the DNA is TGTGCCAGCAGGGCCGGGACTAGCGACGACGAGCAGTACTTC.

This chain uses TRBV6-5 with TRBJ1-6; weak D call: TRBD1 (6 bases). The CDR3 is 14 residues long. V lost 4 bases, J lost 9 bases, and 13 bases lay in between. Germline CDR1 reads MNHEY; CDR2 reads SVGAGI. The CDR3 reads CASSFDRFSSPLHF. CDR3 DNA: TGTGCCAGCAGTTTCGACAGGTTCTCTTCACCCCTCCACTTT.

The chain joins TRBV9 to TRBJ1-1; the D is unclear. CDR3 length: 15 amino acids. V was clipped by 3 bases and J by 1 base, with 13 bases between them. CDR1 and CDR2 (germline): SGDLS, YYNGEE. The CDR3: CASSAYGNENTEAFF. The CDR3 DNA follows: TGTGCCAGCAGCGCCTATGGTAACGAGAACACTGAAGCTTTCTTT.

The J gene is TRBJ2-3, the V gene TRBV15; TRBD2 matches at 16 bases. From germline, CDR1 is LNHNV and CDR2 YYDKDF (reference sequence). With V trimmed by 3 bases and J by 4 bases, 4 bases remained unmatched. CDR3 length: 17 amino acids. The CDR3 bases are TGTGCCACCAGCAGGGGACTAGCGGGGGGGCAAGCAGATACGCAGTATTTT. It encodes CATSRGLAGGQADTQYF.

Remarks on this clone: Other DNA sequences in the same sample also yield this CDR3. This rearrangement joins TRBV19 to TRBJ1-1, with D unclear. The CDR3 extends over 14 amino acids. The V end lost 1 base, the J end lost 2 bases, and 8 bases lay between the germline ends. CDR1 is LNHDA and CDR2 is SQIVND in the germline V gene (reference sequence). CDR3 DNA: TGTGCCAGTAGTATAGGAGGCGGCAACACTGAAGCTTTCTTT. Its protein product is CASSIGGGNTEAFF.

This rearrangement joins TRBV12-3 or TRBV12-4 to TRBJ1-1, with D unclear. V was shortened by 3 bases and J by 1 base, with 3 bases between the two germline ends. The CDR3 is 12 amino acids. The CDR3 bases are TGTGCCAGCAGTTTCTCGAACACTGAAGCTTTCTTT. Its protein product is CASSFSNTEAFF.

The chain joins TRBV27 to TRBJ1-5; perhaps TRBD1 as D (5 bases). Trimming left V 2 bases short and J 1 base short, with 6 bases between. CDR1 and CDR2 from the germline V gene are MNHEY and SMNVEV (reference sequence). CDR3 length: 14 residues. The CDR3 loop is CASSLGGSNQPQHF. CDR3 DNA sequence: TGTGCCAGCAGTTTAGGGGGGAGCAATCAGCCCCAGCATTTT.

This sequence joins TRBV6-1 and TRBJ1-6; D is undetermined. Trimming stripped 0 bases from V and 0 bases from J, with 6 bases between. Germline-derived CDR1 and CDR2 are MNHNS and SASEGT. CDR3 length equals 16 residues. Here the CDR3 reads CASSEALSSYNSPLHF. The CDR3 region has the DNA TGTGCCAGCAGTGAAGCCCTGAGCTCCTATAATTCACCCCTCCACTTT.

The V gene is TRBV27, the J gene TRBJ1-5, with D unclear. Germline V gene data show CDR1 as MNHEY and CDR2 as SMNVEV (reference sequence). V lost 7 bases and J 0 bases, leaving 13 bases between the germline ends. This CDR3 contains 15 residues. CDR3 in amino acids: CASKKQIYSNQPQHF. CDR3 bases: TGTGCCAGCAAAAAACAGATATATAGCAATCAGCCCCAGCATTTT.

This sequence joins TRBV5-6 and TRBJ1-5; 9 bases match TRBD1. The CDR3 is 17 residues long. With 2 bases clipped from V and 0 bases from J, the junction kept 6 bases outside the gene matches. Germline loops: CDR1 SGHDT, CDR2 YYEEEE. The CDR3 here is CASSLTGGLYSNQPQHF. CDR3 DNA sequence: TGTGCCAGCAGCTTAACAGGGGGCCTGTATAGCAATCAGCCCCAGCATTTT.

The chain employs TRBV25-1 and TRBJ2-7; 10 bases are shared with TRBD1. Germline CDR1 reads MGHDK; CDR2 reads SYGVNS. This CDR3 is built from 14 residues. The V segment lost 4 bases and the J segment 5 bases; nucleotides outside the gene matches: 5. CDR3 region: CASSGRQGAHEQYF. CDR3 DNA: TGTGCCAGCAGTGGGCGACAGGGGGCCCACGAGCAGTACTTC.

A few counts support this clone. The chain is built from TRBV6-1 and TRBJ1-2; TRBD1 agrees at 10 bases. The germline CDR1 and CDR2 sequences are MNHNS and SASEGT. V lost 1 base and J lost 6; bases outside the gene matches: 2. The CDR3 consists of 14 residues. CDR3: CASSEGQGADGYTF. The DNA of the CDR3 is TGTGCCAGCAGTGAAGGACAGGGGGCAGATGGCTACACCTTC.

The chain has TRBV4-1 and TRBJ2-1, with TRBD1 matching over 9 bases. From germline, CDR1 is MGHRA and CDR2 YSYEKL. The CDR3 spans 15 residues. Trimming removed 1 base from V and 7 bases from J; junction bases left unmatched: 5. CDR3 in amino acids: CASSQGTGAGNEQFF. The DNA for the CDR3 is TGCGCCAGCAGCCAAGGGACAGGGGCTGGTAATGAGCAGTTCTTC.

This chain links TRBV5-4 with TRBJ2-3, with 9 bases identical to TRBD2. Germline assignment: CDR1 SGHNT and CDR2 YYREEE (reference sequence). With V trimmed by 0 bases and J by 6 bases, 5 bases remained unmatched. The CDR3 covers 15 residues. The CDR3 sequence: CASSLVRGGADTQYF. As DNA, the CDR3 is TGTGCCAGCAGCTTGGTGCGGGGGGGCGCTGATACGCAGTATTTT. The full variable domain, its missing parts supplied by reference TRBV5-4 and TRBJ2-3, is ETGVTQSPTHLIKTRGQQVTLRCSSQSGHNTVSWYQQALGQGPQFIFQYYREEENGRGNFPPRFSGLQFPNYSSELNVNALELDDSALYLCASSLVRGGADTQYFGPGTRLTVL.

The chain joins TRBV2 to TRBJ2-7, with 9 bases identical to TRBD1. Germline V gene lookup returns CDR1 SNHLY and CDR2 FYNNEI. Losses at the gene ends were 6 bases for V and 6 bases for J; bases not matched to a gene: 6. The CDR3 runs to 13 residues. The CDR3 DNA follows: TGTGCCAGCAGCGCCGGACAGGGGAGCGAGCAGTACGTC. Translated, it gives CASSAGQGSEQYV.